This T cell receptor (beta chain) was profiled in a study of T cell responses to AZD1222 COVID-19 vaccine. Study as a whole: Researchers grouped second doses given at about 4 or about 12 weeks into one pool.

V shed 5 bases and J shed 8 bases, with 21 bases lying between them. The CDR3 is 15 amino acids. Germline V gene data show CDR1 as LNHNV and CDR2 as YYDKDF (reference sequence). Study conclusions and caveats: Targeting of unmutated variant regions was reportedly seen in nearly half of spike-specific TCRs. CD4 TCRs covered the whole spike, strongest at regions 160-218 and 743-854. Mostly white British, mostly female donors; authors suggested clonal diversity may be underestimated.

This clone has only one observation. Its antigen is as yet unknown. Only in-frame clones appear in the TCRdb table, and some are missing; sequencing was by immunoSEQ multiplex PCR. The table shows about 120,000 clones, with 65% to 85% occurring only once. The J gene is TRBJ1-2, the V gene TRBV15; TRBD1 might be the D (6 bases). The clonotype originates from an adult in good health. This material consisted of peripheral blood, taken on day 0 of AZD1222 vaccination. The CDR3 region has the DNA TGTGCCACCAGCTCTGCACCTTCCAGGGGTGGCGGCTACACCTTC. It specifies CATSSAPSRGGGYTF. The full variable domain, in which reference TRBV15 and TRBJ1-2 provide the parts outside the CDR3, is DAMVIQNPRYQVTQFGKPVTLSCSQTLNHNVMYWYQQKSSQAPKLLFHYYDKDFNNEADTPDNFQSRRPNTSFCFLDIRSPGLGDTAMYLCATSSAPSRGGGYTFGSGTRLTVV.